A single sample is the source of the 14 T cell receptor beta chains below, sequenced in a study of T-cell memory formation after mild COVID-19. TCRdb re-derived calls from the 5' RACE reads in MiXCR, one entry per CDR3 protein. The sample comprises fewer than 350,000 distinct CDR3 sequences, under 8.5% of which are singletons, and approximately 23% rests with the top ten. Sequencing was done on a sample of PBMCs or a T cell subset sorted from them (not recorded which). These receptors were taken from a man aged 18 to 29 who had mild COVID-19 (a few samples of this study predate the infection). Cell type and time point are not known.

This clonotype was seen a few times. The CDR3 is CATSRDRGPPYEQYV. The CDR3 DNA follows: TGTGCCACCAGCAGAGACCGGGGTCCCCCCTACGAGCAGTACGTC. The chain is built from TRBV15 and TRBJ2-7; tentative D call: TRBD2 (5 bases). Germline-derived CDR1 and CDR2 are LNHNV and YYDKDF (reference sequence). The length of the CDR3 is 15 residues. V gave up 0 bases and J gave up 2 bases, with 11 bases separating them.

J is TRBJ1-5 and V is TRBV7-2; 7 bases match TRBD1. The junction had 5 bases not matched to a gene; V was cut back by 0 bases and J by 6 bases. Germline V gene lookup returns CDR1 SGHTA and CDR2 FQGNSA. This CDR3 contains 15 residues. CDR3 in DNA: TGTGCCAGCAGCTTAGCGGCAGGGGGGCCTCAGCCCCAGCATTTT. Translated: CASSLAAGGPQPQHF.

This clonotype was recorded many times. CDR3 sequence (DNA): TGTGCCAGCTCCTGGAGCGCCTCCTACAATGAGCAGTTCTTC. Translation gives CASSWSASYNEQFF. The V gene is TRBV12-3 or TRBV12-4, the J gene TRBJ2-1; the D is unclear. CDR3 length equals 14 residues. Trimming removed 8 bases at V and 0 bases at J, with 11 bases between.

This chain joins TRBV7-3 and TRBJ2-2; D possibly corresponds to TRBD1 (5 bases). This CDR3 is built from 13 residues. V was trimmed by 4 bases and J by 6 bases, leaving 9 bases between them. In germline, CDR1 is SGHTA, CDR2 FQGTGA. CDR3 loop: CASSSRVAGELFF. As DNA, the CDR3 is TGTGCCAGCAGCTCCAGGGTGGCCGGGGAGCTGTTTTTT. Full variable domain (rest looked up from reference TRBV7-3 and TRBJ2-2): GAGVSQTPSNKVTEKGKYVELRCDPISGHTALYWYRQSLGQGPEFLIYFQGTGAADDSGLPNDRFFAVRPEGSVSTLKIQRTERGDSAVYLCASSSRVAGELFFGEGSRLTVL.

DNA of the CDR3: TGTGCCAGCAGGGCTGAGGTACAGGGGAGGATGTGGAAGCAGTACGTC. Translation gives CASRAEVQGRMWKQYV. The chain carries TRBV21-1 and TRBJ2-7; TRBD1 is taken as the D call from the table, unchecked against the DNA. TRBV21-1 is a pseudogene locus. This CDR3 is built from 16 residues.

Many counts were recorded for this clonotype. The chain recombines TRBV5-1 with TRBJ2-7, with 9 bases aligning to TRBD1. After removal of 3 bases from V and 6 bases from J, the junction contained 10 bases not matched to a gene. The length of the CDR3 is 15 residues. In germline, CDR1 is SGHRS, CDR2 YFSETQ. The DNA for the CDR3 is TGCGCCAGCAGCTCGTCACCGGGACAGGGATCCGAGCAGTACTTC. It specifies CASSSSPGQGSEQYF.

This clonotype occurred many times. The chain carries TRBV27 and TRBJ2-1, with no clear D. Looked up from germline, CDR1 is MNHEY and CDR2 is SMNVEV (reference sequence). The CDR3 is 15 amino acids. The V end was cut by 8 bases, the J end by 2 bases, with 16 bases between. The CDR3 region is CASLVWPNTYNEQFF. The DNA for the CDR3 is TGTGCCAGCCTTGTTTGGCCAAATACCTACAATGAGCAGTTCTTC.

The sample holds a few counts of this clonotype. This chain joins TRBV7-3 and TRBJ1-1; D is perhaps TRBD1 (5 bases). The CDR3 has 13 residues. CDR1 and CDR2 (germline): SGHTA, FQGTGA. Trimming removed 5 bases from V and 4 bases from J, with 11 bases in between. The CDR3 loop reads CASSTQEGTEAFF. CDR3 DNA sequence: TGTGCCAGCAGCACACAGGAGGGCACTGAAGCTTTCTTT.

In its sample, this clonotype was seen many times. The CDR3 here is CAIEGQENTEAFF. The DNA for the CDR3 is TGCGCCATCGAGGGACAGGAGAACACTGAAGCTTTCTTT. The chain recombines TRBV5-1 with TRBJ1-1; 8 nucleotides agree with TRBD1. J was trimmed by 1 base and V by 9 bases; bases with no gene match: 5. The CDR3 has 13 residues. CDR1 and CDR2 from the germline V gene are SGHRS and YFSETQ.

The rearrangement links TRBV7-2 to TRBJ2-1, with D possibly TRBD1 on 6 matching bases. V lost 5 bases and J 2 bases, leaving 10 bases between the germline ends. Germline values: CDR1 SGHTA, CDR2 FQGNSA. The length of the CDR3 is 14 residues. The CDR3 loop reads CASSPRTAYNEQFF. Written as DNA, the CDR3 is TGTGCCAGCAGCCCGCGGACAGCCTACAATGAGCAGTTCTTC.

This clonotype was counted between two and nine times. This rearrangement joins TRBV1 to TRBJ2-7; the table's D call, TRBD2, was not checked against the DNA. TRBV1 is noted as a pseudogene. The CDR3 totals 15 residues. Here the CDR3 reads CTSSQELAGGSKQYF. The DNA for the CDR3 is TGCACCAGCAGCCAAGAGCTAGCGGGGGGTAGCAAGCAGTACTTC.

The chain carries TRBV20-1 and TRBJ1-1; maybe TRBD1 (5 bases). V was cut by 5 bases and J by 1 base, with 20 bases left in between. Germline-derived CDR1 and CDR2 are DFQATT and SNEGSKA (reference sequence). This CDR3 has 16 amino acids. The CDR3 protein is CSAAPGDRPTNTEAFF. The DNA of the CDR3 is TGCAGTGCTGCACCCGGGGACCGCCCTACGAACACTGAAGCTTTCTTT.

Only a few counts were recorded for this clonotype. The chain joins TRBV24-1 to TRBJ2-1, with D maybe TRBD1 (6 bases). This CDR3 is 14 amino acids long. V shed 2 bases and J shed 8 bases, with 12 bases lying between them. Germline V lookup: CDR1 KGHDR, CDR2 SFDVKD. CDR3 coding DNA: TGTGCCACCAGTGATTCGGCCAGGGGAGATGAGCAGTTCTTC. It is translated as CATSDSARGDEQFF.

The chain combines TRBV7-9 with TRBJ2-2; 7 nucleotides align to TRBD1. V was clipped by 5 bases and J by 1 base; unmatched bases: 4. This CDR3 has 15 residues. Per germline, CDR1 SEHNR and CDR2 FQNEAQ (reference sequence). The CDR3 coding sequence is TGTGCCAGCAGCATATGGGACAGGAACACCGGGGAGCTGTTTTTT. It translates to CASSIWDRNTGELFF.